This TCR beta chain stems from a study of T cells after yellow fever vaccination. In this sample, this clonotype turned up once. Its antigen is currently unknown. UMIs and a universal primer site were added when TCR cDNA was made by 5'RACE template switching. From the 5' RACE reads, TCRdb called clonotypes with MiXCR, one entry per CDR3 protein. The repertoire includes under 550,000 distinct CDR3 sequences, less than 25% of them detected once, and about a sixth sits in the top ten. Overall study results and limits: Only a minor proportion of clonotypes was detected across both CD4 and CD8 compartments.

The CDR3 sequence is 14 residues long. Trimming shortened V by 6 bases and J by 0 bases, and 14 bases separated the two germline ends. Germline V gene sequence: CDR1 SQVTM, CDR2 ANQGSEA. This rearrangement joins TRBV29-1 to TRBJ1-1; D not resolved. The clonotype was recovered from a man between 18 and 35 years old who received the YFV17D yellow fever vaccine. The source material was PBMCs, sampled roughly 20 days after the first yellow fever vaccination. This CDR3 reads CSVAGVGLNTEAFF. CDR3 DNA: TGCAGCGTCGCCGGGGTAGGGTTGAACACTGAAGCTTTCTTT.